This T cell receptor (beta chain) was found in a study of human T cells and chemical hapten exposure. Study-wide context: Patients having alopecia areata, totalis or universalis were mostly female. Study results and limitations: Relative to control repertoires, expanded TCRs gave rise to significantly more large CDR3 similarity clusters.

The time point: patch test 2, 6 weeks after DPC sensitization. Treatment in this sample: therapeutic diphenylcyclopropenone sensitization with weekly scalp DPC. Between the trimmed V and J ends, which lost 7 bases and 2 bases, there was a span of 21 bases. Germline CDR1 SEHNR, CDR2 FQNEAQ (reference sequence). CDR3 length equals 17 residues. This clonotype has a count of ten or more. Antigen unknown. TCRdb independently ran MiXCR on the RACE reads; one entry per CDR3 protein. The profile shows approximately 90,000 distinct CDR3 sequences, about 10% of them singletons. The rearrangement links TRBV7-9 to TRBJ1-3; the D gene is possibly TRBD1 (5 bases). The receptor's source is a man aged 35 to 55 with alopecia areata. Some clones in this sample may be carry-over from other donors' samples. The starting material was whole blood, obtained in connection with sensitization to the hapten diphenylcyclopropenone (DPC). In nucleotides, the CDR3 is TGTGCCAGCACCCCGAGGGACGGACGAGTGGCTGGAAACACCATATATTTT. It yields the protein CASTPRDGRVAGNTIYF.